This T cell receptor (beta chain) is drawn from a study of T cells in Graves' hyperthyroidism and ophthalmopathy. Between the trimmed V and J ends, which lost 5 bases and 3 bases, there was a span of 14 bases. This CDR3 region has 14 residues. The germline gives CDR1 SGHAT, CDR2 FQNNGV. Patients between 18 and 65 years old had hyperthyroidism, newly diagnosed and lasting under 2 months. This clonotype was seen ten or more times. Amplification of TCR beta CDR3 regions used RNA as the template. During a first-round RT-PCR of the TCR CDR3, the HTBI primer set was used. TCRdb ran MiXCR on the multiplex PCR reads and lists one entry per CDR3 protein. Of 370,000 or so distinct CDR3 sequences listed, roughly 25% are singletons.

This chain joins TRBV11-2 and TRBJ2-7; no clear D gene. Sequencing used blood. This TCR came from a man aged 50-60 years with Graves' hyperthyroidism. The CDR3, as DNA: TGTGCCAGCAGCAGCCTAGTAAGCCTCTACGAGCAGTACTTC. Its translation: CASSSLVSLYEQYF.